These T cell receptor beta chains were read from a single sample in a study of graft-versus-host responses after intestinal transplantation. These receptors have no known antigen. Data came from immunoSEQ multiplex PCR; TCRdb stores just in-frame clones and leaves some out. This sample carries approximately 82,000 clones, roughly nine tenths of them seen once, and the ten largest clones take over 0.08%. Sequences were derived from unstimulated CD4+ T cells sorted from spleen or lymph node cells, sampled before intestinal transplant. These receptors all stem from a human donor who received an intestinal transplant. Both conserved end residues are part of each CDR3. The D gene is left open where the match is weak. Some rows have no size entry. The others give once, few or many, or a class for an expanded clone.

v_call: TRBV5-1; d_call: NA; clone_size: once; j_call: TRBJ2-3; cdr3_nt: TGCGCCAGCAGCTTGGAACTAGCCTCTGGGGATACGCAGTATTTT; cdr3_aa: CASSLELASGDTQYF
v_call: TRBV27; d_call: TRBD1; clone_size: NA; j_call: TRBJ1-1; cdr3_nt: TGTGCCAGCAGTTTACGGACAGGGGGCATGAACACTGAAGCTTTCTTT; cdr3_aa: CASSLRTGGMNTEAFF
v_call: TRBV18; d_call: NA; clone_size: NA; j_call: TRBJ1-5; cdr3_nt: TGTGCCAGCTCTCCCCCGGGGAGAGACAATCAGCCCCAGCATTTT; cdr3_aa: CASSPPGRDNQPQHF
v_call: TRBV27; d_call: TRBD1; clone_size: NA; j_call: TRBJ2-7; cdr3_nt: TGTGCCAGCAGTTGGGGGACAGGGGACTTCGAGCAGTACTTC; cdr3_aa: CASSWGTGDFEQYF
v_call: TRBV7-2; d_call: TRBD1; clone_size: once; j_call: TRBJ2-7; cdr3_nt: TGTGCCAGCAGCTTTGGGACAGCCTACGAGCAGTACTTC; cdr3_aa: CASSFGTAYEQYF
v_call: TRBV5-8; d_call: NA; clone_size: NA; j_call: TRBJ1-6; cdr3_nt: TGTGCCAGCAGCCCCCGACTGAACTATAATTCACCCCTCCACTTT; cdr3_aa: CASSPRLNYNSPLHF
v_call: TRBV18; d_call: NA; clone_size: NA; j_call: TRBJ2-7; cdr3_nt: TGTGCCAGCTCACGACTAGGGACCCCCTACGAGCAGTACTTC; cdr3_aa: CASSRLGTPYEQYF
v_call: TRBV5-6; d_call: TRBD1; clone_size: NA; j_call: TRBJ2-2; cdr3_nt: TGTGCCAGCAGCTGGGGGACAGGGGGCCGCACCGGGGAGCTGTTTTTT; cdr3_aa: CASSWGTGGRTGELFF
v_call: TRBV30; d_call: TRBD1; clone_size: once; j_call: TRBJ2-1; cdr3_nt: TGTGCCATTAAAGGGACAGCCCCTCTTCCCACTGAGCAGTTCTTC; cdr3_aa: CAIKGTAPLPTEQFF
v_call: TRBV6-6; d_call: TRBD1; clone_size: NA; j_call: TRBJ2-7; cdr3_nt: TGTGCCAGCAGTTACACAGGGGGGGAGCAGTACTTC; cdr3_aa: CASSYTGGEQYF
v_call: TRBV10-1; d_call: TRBD1; clone_size: NA; j_call: TRBJ1-1; cdr3_nt: TGCGCCAGCAGTCGACAGGGCCTTAACACTGAAGCTTTCTTT; cdr3_aa: CASSRQGLNTEAFF
v_call: TRBV6-6; d_call: NA; clone_size: NA; j_call: TRBJ2-7; cdr3_nt: TGTGCCAGCACCAACCCCCAACAGGTCAACTACAAGCAGTACTTC; cdr3_aa: CASTNPQQVNYKQYF
v_call: TRBV5-1; d_call: NA; clone_size: NA; j_call: TRBJ2-5; cdr3_nt: TGCGCCAGCAGCTCACTAGTAGGGGAGACCCAGTACTTC; cdr3_aa: CASSSLVGETQYF
v_call: TRBV5-1; d_call: NA; clone_size: NA; j_call: TRBJ1-1; cdr3_nt: TGCGCCAGCAGCTTGGACAGGGCTACTGAAGCTTTCTTT; cdr3_aa: CASSLDRATEAFF
v_call: TRBV5-1; d_call: TRBD1; clone_size: NA; j_call: TRBJ2-5; cdr3_nt: TGCGCCAGCAGCTTGGAGGGGGCATATGAGACCCAGTACTTC; cdr3_aa: CASSLEGAYETQYF
v_call: TRBV18; d_call: TRBD1; clone_size: NA; j_call: TRBJ2-2; cdr3_nt: TGTGCCAGCTCACCGACAGGGGGGACCGGGGAGCTGTTTTTT; cdr3_aa: CASSPTGGTGELFF
v_call: TRBV29-1; d_call: NA; clone_size: once; j_call: TRBJ2-1; cdr3_nt: TGCAGCGTATCGACAGGATTGAGCTCCTACAATGAGCAGTTCTTC; cdr3_aa: CSVSTGLSSYNEQFF
v_call: TRBV19; d_call: NA; clone_size: NA; j_call: TRBJ1-6; cdr3_nt: TGTGCCAGTAGTATCTCTGGGGTAAAGGGAGGATCACCCCTCCACTTT; cdr3_aa: CASSISGVKGGSPLHF
v_call: TRBV10-3; d_call: TRBD1; clone_size: NA; j_call: TRBJ2-2; cdr3_nt: TGTGCCATCAGTCGGACAGGCGGTAACACCGGGGAGCTGTTTTTT; cdr3_aa: CAISRTGGNTGELFF
v_call: TRBV6-6; d_call: NA; clone_size: NA; j_call: TRBJ1-6; cdr3_nt: TGTGCCAGCAGTTACAGGAGCTCCTATAATTCACCCCTCCACTTT; cdr3_aa: CASSYRSSYNSPLHF
v_call: TRBV6-5; d_call: NA; clone_size: NA; j_call: TRBJ1-2; cdr3_nt: TGTGCCAGCAGTTACTCGGCAGGGGCTAACTATGGCTACACCTTC; cdr3_aa: CASSYSAGANYGYTF
v_call: TRBV19; d_call: NA; clone_size: NA; j_call: TRBJ1-6; cdr3_nt: TGTGCCAGTAGTATATTAGATTCACCCCTCCACTTT; cdr3_aa: CASSILDSPLHF
v_call: TRBV7-8; d_call: NA; clone_size: NA; j_call: TRBJ2-7; cdr3_nt: TGTGCCAGCAGCTCGCAGCAACAGGAGAGCACCTACGAGCAGTACTTC; cdr3_aa: CASSSQQQESTYEQYF
v_call: TRBV2; d_call: TRBD1; clone_size: once; j_call: TRBJ1-5; cdr3_nt: TGTGCCAGCAGTGAAGTTTGGACAGGGGCTCAGCCCCAGCATTTT; cdr3_aa: CASSEVWTGAQPQHF
v_call: TRBV7-8; d_call: NA; clone_size: NA; j_call: TRBJ2-3; cdr3_nt: TGTGCCAGCAGCCGGGACACGTGGGGTACGCAGTATTTT; cdr3_aa: CASSRDTWGTQYF
v_call: TRBV30; d_call: TRBD1; clone_size: NA; j_call: TRBJ1-4; cdr3_nt: TGTGCCTGGAGTGATCACCAAACAAGGGGGCTTAATGAAAAACTGTTTTTT; cdr3_aa: CAWSDHQTRGLNEKLFF
v_call: TRBV5-6; d_call: NA; clone_size: few; j_call: TRBJ1-1; cdr3_nt: TGTGCCAGCAGCTTGCGGTCTTCGTGGAACACTGAAGCTTTCTTT; cdr3_aa: CASSLRSSWNTEAFF
v_call: TRBV2; d_call: TRBD1; clone_size: few; j_call: TRBJ2-7; cdr3_nt: TGTGCCAGCAGTGAAGCGGGACAGAGAGTCGACGAGCAGTACTTC; cdr3_aa: CASSEAGQRVDEQYF
v_call: TRBV19; d_call: NA; clone_size: NA; j_call: TRBJ2-7; cdr3_nt: TGTGCCAGTAGCCCCGGACAGACCTACGAGCAGTACTTC; cdr3_aa: CASSPGQTYEQYF
v_call: TRBV18; d_call: NA; clone_size: NA; j_call: TRBJ1-1; cdr3_nt: TGTGCCAGCTCACCAGGGCAGGGTTGGGCTTTCTTT; cdr3_aa: CASSPGQGWAFF
v_call: TRBV27; d_call: TRBD2; clone_size: NA; j_call: TRBJ2-5; cdr3_nt: TGTGCCAGCAGTTTATCGCTGAGCGGGGGCCGGGAGACCCAGTACTTC; cdr3_aa: CASSLSLSGGRETQYF
v_call: TRBV4-1; d_call: TRBD1; clone_size: NA; j_call: TRBJ1-1; cdr3_nt: TGCGCCAGCAGCCATTTCAGGGGGACGAGGGAAGCTTTCTTT; cdr3_aa: CASSHFRGTREAFF
v_call: TRBV5-1; d_call: NA; clone_size: NA; j_call: TRBJ2-7; cdr3_nt: TGCGCCAGCAGCCCACGGGAAGGGGGGGTACTGACCTACGAGCAGTACTTC; cdr3_aa: CASSPREGGVLTYEQYF
v_call: TRBV7-9; d_call: TRBD1; clone_size: NA; j_call: TRBJ1-6; cdr3_nt: TGTGCCAGCAGCCCGGGACAGACAAATTCACCCCTCCACTTT; cdr3_aa: CASSPGQTNSPLHF
v_call: TRBV6-1; d_call: TRBD2; clone_size: once; j_call: TRBJ2-5; cdr3_nt: TGTGCCAGCAGTGAAAGAATGGGGGGGTGGCGGGGCCGGTCACAAGAGACCCAGTACTTC; cdr3_aa: CASSERMGGWRGRSQETQYF
v_call: TRBV19; d_call: NA; clone_size: few; j_call: TRBJ1-6; cdr3_nt: TGTGCCAGTAGTATCAGAGGGTTCAGTTCACCCCTCCACTTT; cdr3_aa: CASSIRGFSSPLHF
v_call: TRBV5-6; d_call: NA; clone_size: NA; j_call: TRBJ2-6; cdr3_nt: TGTGCCAGCAGCTGGGGGGGCACTGGGGCCAACGTCCTGACTTTC; cdr3_aa: CASSWGGTGANVLTF
v_call: TRBV19; d_call: NA; clone_size: once; j_call: TRBJ1-5; cdr3_nt: TGTGCCAGTAGTATGACTCAACAGGGCCTAGGGCCCCAGCATTTT; cdr3_aa: CASSMTQQGLGPQHF
v_call: TRBV11-2; d_call: NA; clone_size: NA; j_call: TRBJ2-6; cdr3_nt: TGTGCCAGCAGCTTAGGGGGCGTCGCTGGGGCCAACGTCCTGACTTTC; cdr3_aa: CASSLGGVAGANVLTF
v_call: TRBV7-6; d_call: NA; clone_size: NA; j_call: TRBJ2-2; cdr3_nt: TGTGCCACCCGCCTGGGACACAACACCGGGGAGCTGTTTTTT; cdr3_aa: CATRLGHNTGELFF
v_call: TRBV7-2; d_call: NA; clone_size: NA; j_call: TRBJ1-5; cdr3_nt: TGTGCCAGCAGCTTGGCTGGACAGACCAATCAGCCCCAGCATTTT; cdr3_aa: CASSLAGQTNQPQHF
v_call: TRBV6-5; d_call: TRBD1; clone_size: NA; j_call: TRBJ1-2; cdr3_nt: TGTGCCAGCAGTAGGAGGGGGCGCAGCTATGGCTACACCTTC; cdr3_aa: CASSRRGRSYGYTF
v_call: TRBV30; d_call: NA; clone_size: NA; j_call: TRBJ1-5; cdr3_nt: TGTGCCTGGAGCGCTGGGGGGGGCGGGGATCAGCCCCAGCATTTT; cdr3_aa: CAWSAGGGGDQPQHF
v_call: TRBV7-2; d_call: NA; clone_size: NA; j_call: TRBJ1-4; cdr3_nt: TGTGCCAGCAGCTTGTGGGGCGGTAATGAAAAACTGTTTTTT; cdr3_aa: CASSLWGGNEKLFF
v_call: TRBV5-1; d_call: TRBD1; clone_size: NA; j_call: TRBJ2-3; cdr3_nt: TGCGCCAGCAGCCCCGGACAGGGGGCCGGCACAGATACGCAGTATTTT; cdr3_aa: CASSPGQGAGTDTQYF
v_call: TRBV19; d_call: TRBD1; clone_size: NA; j_call: TRBJ1-1; cdr3_nt: TGTGCCAGTAGTCTAAGATTCCGACAGGGAGTGACTGAAGCTTTCTTT; cdr3_aa: CASSLRFRQGVTEAFF
v_call: TRBV5-1; d_call: NA; clone_size: NA; j_call: TRBJ2-5; cdr3_nt: TGCGCCAGCAGCTTCGGAGGGCAGGAGACCCAGTACTTC; cdr3_aa: CASSFGGQETQYF